One sample yielded the 21 T cell receptor beta chains listed below, sequenced in a study of T cells after yellow fever vaccination (dated by TCRdb to the late 2010s). This specimen's treatment or condition label, per the study, means: live attenuated yellow fever vaccine strain. The library came from 5' RACE. The reads were generated on an Illumina NovaSeq 6000. Using fastp at Q25 and MiXCR, TCRdb reprocessed the public reads and kept productive beta chains. Every distinct CDR3 protein forms one entry, paired with its most common genes and DNA. For this sample there are roughly 320,000 distinct CDR3 sequences; roughly 10% appear just once. Approximately 3% of the sample is held by the ten biggest clonotypes. The sequencing used CD4+ T cells sorted from PBMCs, collected 45 days after the yellow fever booster vaccination. These receptors were obtained from a man aged 18-30 years who received the YFV17D yellow fever vaccine.

This clonotype has just a few counts. The rearrangement joins TRBV2 to TRBJ2-1; a possible D gene is TRBD2 (5 bases). The V and J ends lost 10 bases and 1 base respectively, with 5 bases between them. CDR1 is SNHLY and CDR2 is FYNNEI in the germline V gene. There are 11 residues in the CDR3. The CDR3 sequence is CATGSYNEQFF. CDR3 DNA sequence: TGTGCCACGGGGTCCTACAATGAGCAGTTCTTC.

In its sample, this clonotype was seen a few times. The gene calls are TRBV20-1 and TRBJ2-2; possibly TRBD1 for D (6 bases). Germline V gene data show CDR1 as DFQATT and CDR2 as SNEGSKA (reference sequence). The CDR3 covers 13 residues. With 0 bases removed from V and 6 bases from J, the gap between germline ends came to 8 bases. Here the CDR3 reads CSARDNRAGELFF. In nucleotides, the CDR3 is TGCAGTGCTAGAGATAACAGGGCCGGGGAGCTGTTTTTT.

In this sample, this clonotype turned up a few times. The chain links TRBV5-1 to TRBJ2-5, with 8 bases fitting TRBD2. CDR3 length: 14 residues. J gave up 7 bases and V 5 bases, and 10 bases lay outside the gene matches. Germline CDR1 is SGHRS and CDR2 is YFSETQ. CDR3 protein: CASSWASGGGTQYF. The CDR3 DNA reads as TGCGCCAGCAGTTGGGCGAGCGGGGGAGGGACCCAGTACTTC.

This clonotype was picked up a small number of times. The chain couples TRBV11-2 to TRBJ2-5, with a tentative D call TRBD1 (7 bases). Germline V gives CDR1 SGHAT, CDR2 FQNNGV. Trimming removed 4 bases from V and 5 bases from J, with 11 bases in between. The length of the CDR3 is 13 residues. The CDR3 DNA sequence: TGTGCCAGCAGCTCAGGGGGGTCGGAGACCCAGTACTTC. This sequence encodes CASSSGGSETQYF.

This clonotype was found many times. The chain carries TRBV7-2 and TRBJ2-3; 13 nucleotides line up with TRBD2. V was pared by 5 bases and J by 6 bases, with 2 bases of the junction left unmatched. Germline V gives CDR1 SGHTA, CDR2 FQGNSA. The CDR3 length is 14 residues. The DNA of the CDR3 is TGTGCCAGCAGCAAGACTAGCGGGGGGGATACGCAGTATTTT. Amino acid sequence: CASSKTSGGDTQYF.

This clonotype was counted only a few times. The chain uses TRBV29-1 and TRBJ2-3; 7 bases agree with TRBD2. The V and J ends lost 6 bases and 0 bases, in that order; junction bases with no gene match: 3. CDR3 length: 13 residues. Germline V CDR1 and CDR2: SQVTM, ANQGSEA. CDR3 sequence (DNA): TGCAGCGTGGGGGGGTCTAGCACAGATACGCAGTATTTT. Translating gives CSVGGSSTDTQYF.

Only a few counts were recorded for this clonotype. The V call is TRBV20-1, the J call TRBJ2-3; the match to TRBD1 covers 9 bases. V dropped 0 bases and J dropped 5; count of bases not matched to a gene: 6. The germline V gene encodes CDR1 DFQATT and CDR2 SNEGSKA (reference sequence). The CDR3 is made up of 15 amino acids. This chain's CDR3 is CSARDPGQGGDTQYF. DNA for the CDR3: TGCAGTGCTAGAGATCCGGGACAGGGAGGAGATACGCAGTATTTT.

V is TRBV20-1 and J is TRBJ2-7, with D perhaps given as TRBD1 or TRBD2 (5 bases each). V lost 3 bases to trimming and J lost 3 bases, with 9 bases between them. CDR1 and CDR2 from the germline V gene are DFQATT and SNEGSKA (reference sequence). The CDR3 has 12 amino acids. The chain's CDR3 is CSASRDHYEQYV. The CDR3 nucleotides read TGCAGTGCTAGCCGGGACCACTACGAGCAGTACGTC.

This clonotype has ten or more counts. The chain is built from TRBV6-6 and TRBJ2-1; D is unresolved. The germline CDR1 and CDR2 sequences are MNHNY and SVGAGI (reference sequence). The CDR3 contains 14 residues. Between the trimmed V and J ends, which lost 0 bases and 3 bases, there was a span of 6 bases. CDR3 region: CASSYSQVYNEQFF. CDR3 sequence (DNA): TGTGCCAGCAGTTACTCTCAAGTCTACAATGAGCAGTTCTTC.

This clonotype was counted between two and nine times. The CDR3 loop reads CASSNRDYEQYF. CDR3 DNA sequence: TGTGCCAGTAGTAATAGAGATTACGAGCAGTACTTC. The chain carries TRBV19 and TRBJ2-7, with D uncertain. CDR1 is LNHDA and CDR2 is SQIVND in the germline V gene (reference sequence). V was clipped by 4 bases and J by 4 bases, with 8 bases between them. This CDR3 spans 12 amino acids.

This clonotype came up a few times. The genes are TRBV5-1 and TRBJ2-6; the D is unclear. The CDR3 extends over 16 amino acids. Germline CDR1 and CDR2: SGHRS and YFSETQ. V dropped 0 bases and J dropped 2 bases, with 9 bases sitting between them. The CDR3 loop reads CASSLGGIPGANVLTF. CDR3 in DNA: TGCGCCAGCAGCTTGGGTGGAATCCCTGGGGCCAACGTCCTGACTTTC. The complete variable domain, with remaining parts taken from reference TRBV5-1 and TRBJ2-6, reads KAGVTQTPRYLIKTRGQQVTLSCSPISGHRSVSWYQQTPGQGLQFLFEYFSETQRNKGNFPGRFSGRQFSNSRSEMNVSTLELGDSALYLCASSLGGIPGANVLTFGAGSRLTVL.

This chain links TRBV24-1 with TRBJ1-5, with TRBD1 matching 8 bases. Germline V gene lookup returns CDR1 KGHDR and CDR2 SFDVKD. This CDR3 region has 14 residues. The trim removed 4 bases at V and 5 bases at J, leaving 3 bases unmatched. CDR3: CATSDGQGDQPQHF. In DNA form, the CDR3 reads TGTGCCACCAGTGACGGACAGGGTGATCAGCCCCAGCATTTT.

The table lists this clonotype with a few counts. CDR3 amino acids: CASSQEGYGAPGYYSNQPQHF. DNA for the CDR3: TGTGCCAGCAGCCAAGAGGGTTACGGTGCCCCGGGATATTATAGCAATCAGCCCCAGCATTTT. This chain connects TRBV4-2 to TRBJ1-5; unclear D gene. Trimming left V 0 bases short and J 0 bases short, with 24 bases between. The germline V gene encodes CDR1 LGHNA and CDR2 YNFKEQ. CDR3 length equals 21 residues.

This clonotype was detected many times. The genes are TRBV5-6 and TRBJ1-1; tentatively, D is TRBD1 (5 bases). V was cut by 7 bases and J by 1 base, with 11 bases left in between. Germline CDR1 is SGHDT and CDR2 is YYEEEE. The CDR3 has 13 amino acids. The CDR3 reads CASPGTGNTEAFF. CDR3 DNA sequence: TGTGCCAGCCCTGGGACGGGGAACACTGAAGCTTTCTTT.

This clonotype appeared a few times. J is TRBJ1-1 and V is TRBV5-4; D might be TRBD1 (5 bases). V shed 5 bases and J shed 4 bases, with 27 bases lying between them. This CDR3 comprises 18 residues. Germline assignment: CDR1 SGHNT and CDR2 YYREEE (reference sequence). For the CDR3, the DNA is TGTGCCAGCAGTCCAAACACCGGGACCCCGACGGGAATCACTGAAGCTTTCTTT. Residues: CASSPNTGTPTGITEAFF.

This clonotype was seen only a few times. The chain links TRBV5-4 to TRBJ1-2; unclear D gene. Per germline, CDR1 SGHNT and CDR2 YYREEE (reference sequence). The V and J ends lost 6 bases and 4 bases respectively, with 19 bases between them. The CDR3 contains 15 residues. CDR3 nucleotide sequence: TGTGCCAGCACCGAAATTACCGCACGATCCTATGGCTACACCTTC. This codes for CASTEITARSYGYTF.

The rearrangement joins TRBV15 to TRBJ2-1; TRBD1 matches 9 bases. This CDR3 is 16 amino acids long. The germline V gene encodes CDR1 LNHNV and CDR2 YYDKDF (reference sequence). Trimming cost V 7 bases and J 2 bases; bases outside gene matches: 9. In DNA form, the CDR3 reads TGTGCCACCACCACGACCGGGACAGGGACCTACAATGAGCAGTTCTTC. It translates to CATTTTGTGTYNEQFF.

CDR3 protein: CASSLAPSLRTGELFF. The CDR3 DNA follows: TGTGCCAGCAGCTTGGCCCCCAGCCTTCGGACCGGGGAGCTGTTTTTT. The rearrangement joins TRBV5-6 to TRBJ2-2; the D is unclear. The V gene lost 0 bases and the J gene lost 5 bases, with 14 bases spanning the gap. The CDR3 sequence is 16 residues long. The V gene's germline CDR1 is SGHDT and CDR2 YYEEEE.

The sample holds a few counts of this clonotype. The chain couples TRBV19 to TRBJ2-3; possibly TRBD1 for D (6 bases). CDR1 LNHDA and CDR2 SQIVND come from the germline V gene (reference sequence). V was shortened by 7 bases and J by 3 bases, with 14 bases between the two germline ends. The CDR3 totals 14 residues. In nucleotides, the CDR3 is TGTGCCAGTACGTACAGGGTTTTGACAGATACGCAGTATTTT. Translated, it gives CASTYRVLTDTQYF.

V and J are TRBV11-2 and TRBJ1-2; tentative D call: TRBD1 (6 bases). V shed 4 bases and J shed 2 bases, with 14 bases lying between them. Germline assignment: CDR1 SGHAT and CDR2 FQNNGV. The CDR3 consists of 15 residues. The CDR3 reads CASSSDLTGNYGYTF. The CDR3 DNA reads as TGTGCCAGCAGCTCCGACTTAACAGGGAACTATGGCTACACCTTC.

This clonotype showed up many times. The V gene is TRBV6-2 or TRBV6-3, the J gene TRBJ2-7; tentative D call: TRBD2 (5 bases). Trimming cost V 2 bases and J 4 bases, with 12 bases left between them. The CDR3 is 14 amino acids. Germline CDR1 MNHEY, CDR2 SVGEGT. CDR3 protein: CASSYVGGAYEQYF. In DNA, the CDR3 is TGTGCCAGCAGTTACGTTGGAGGTGCGTACGAGCAGTACTTC.